This TCR beta chain was recovered during a study of shared T cell receptors in the human thymus. This clone is a singleton in its sample. This table comes from immunoSEQ multiplex PCR, and its TCRdb copy is limited to in-frame clones, with some not included. The table records some 660,000 clones, 80% to 90% of them present only once. The CDR3 runs to 16 residues. V was cut by 2 bases and J by 5 bases, with 13 bases left in between. From germline, CDR1 is LNHDA and CDR2 SQIVND (reference sequence). These same data were also listed under a study on human thymus T cells. That work states: In corrective heart surgery, resections were taken, and these provided the thymus tissue.

Source material: thymocytes. V usage is TRBV19 and J usage is TRBJ1-6; a possible D gene is TRBD1 (6 bases). The TCR was taken from a boy in the first two years of life with a congenital heart defect. In DNA form, the CDR3 reads TGTGCCAGTAGTATAAGGGGGACGTCTAATAATTCACCCCTCCACTTT. It codes for CASSIRGTSNNSPLHF.